These T cell receptor beta chains were read from a single sample in a study of vaccination effects on CD4 cells after COVID-19. These receptors have no identified antigens. Profiling relied on immunoSEQ multiplex PCR, and the TCRdb table lists in-frame clones only, not all of them. The sample has more than 40,000 clones; around 76% are singletons. Sequenced here: CD4+ T cells from PBMCs cultured with SARS-CoV-2 spike peptides, sampled before COVID-19 vaccination. The receptors were gathered from a human donor who received a COVID-19 vaccine. Each CDR3 is given with its conserved first and last residue. A D gene is named only where the DNA matches it firmly. Clone size is given for some rows only: seen once, a few or many times, or a class if the clone is expanded.

D gene	V gene	J gene	clone size	CDR3 DNA	CDR3 protein
.	TRBV24-1	TRBJ1-6	.	TGTGCCACCGCTTTGCAGGGCAGTTCTTCACCCCTCCACTTT	CATALQGSSSPLHF
.	TRBV5-1	TRBJ1-4	.	TGCGCCAGCAGTCAAGACCCAGGGTCAGGGGAAAAACTGTTTTTT	CASSQDPGSGEKLFF
.	TRBV5-8	TRBJ1-5	.	TGTGCCAGCAGCCTGCTTTTGGGGGCAAGTAGCAATCAGCCCCAGCATTTT	CASSLLLGASSNQPQHF
TRBD1	TRBV19	TRBJ1-1	.	TGTGCCACGGCTTTGGGACCGGGACAGAGCTACACTGAAGCTTTCTTT	CATALGPGQSYTEAFF
.	TRBV5-8	TRBJ1-1	.	TGTGCCAGCGCAAGGTATGACACTGAAGCTTTCTTT	CASARYDTEAFF
.	TRBV15	TRBJ2-2	.	TGTGCCACCAGCAGAGATGAGAGGGGGGCAGTCGGGGAGCTGTTTTTT	CATSRDERGAVGELFF
.	TRBV5-1	TRBJ2-5	.	TGCGCCAGCAGCTTGGTGGGGGGGCCTGCAGAGACCCAGTACTTC	CASSLVGGPAETQYF
TRBD2	TRBV11-2	TRBJ2-2	few	TGTGCCAGCAGCTACCCTGCGGCTAGCGGAATCACCGGGGAGCTGTTTTTT	CASSYPAASGITGELFF
TRBD2	TRBV6-5	TRBJ2-3	.	TGTGCCAGCAGTCCAACTAGCGCTGATCCGCAGTATTTT	CASSPTSADPQYF
TRBD1	TRBV6-2/TRBV6-3	TRBJ1-2	.	TGTGCCAGCAGCAGACAGGGTTCTCACGGCTACACCTTC	CASSRQGSHGYTF
.	TRBV7-9	TRBJ1-1	.	TGTGCCGGGGCGGCCGAGAACACTGAAGCTTTCTTT	CAGAAENTEAFF
TRBD1	TRBV4-3	TRBJ1-2	.	TGCGCCAGCAGCCTGGGACAGGGGGTTGTTGATAGGAGTGGCTACACCTTC	CASSLGQGVVDRSGYTF
TRBD1	TRBV6-1	TRBJ2-2	.	TGTGCCAGCAGTGAAGGAATAGGGACAGTAAACACCGGGGAGCTGTTTTTT	CASSEGIGTVNTGELFF
.	TRBV2	TRBJ1-1	.	TGTGCCAGCAGTGAAGCGTGGAGTCTGAACACTGAAGCTTTCTTT	CASSEAWSLNTEAFF
.	TRBV2	TRBJ1-4	few	TGTGCCAGCACCCTATCCGCAGTTGGGGGAAGGGGAAAACTGTTTTTT	CASTLSAVGGRGKLFF
.	TRBV7-2	TRBJ2-3	.	TGTGCCAGCAGCTCCCCACTTACCCCACAGCCAGATACGCAGTATTTT	CASSSPLTPQPDTQYF
.	TRBV4-3	TRBJ1-1	.	TGCGCCAGCAGCCAAGGGTTGGGGTACACTGAAGCTTTCTTT	CASSQGLGYTEAFF
.	TRBV5-1	TRBJ2-2	.	TGCGCCAGCGGAAGTGGGGCCCTGACCGGGGAGCTGTTTTTT	CASGSGALTGELFF
.	TRBV7-9	TRBJ2-5	.	TGTGCCAGCAGCTTAATCCTCACTCAAGAGACCCAGTACTTC	CASSLILTQETQYF
TRBD2	TRBV2	TRBJ2-2	.	TGTGCCAGCAGCCGCCGGGCCGGGGGGGCGAACACCGGGGAGCTGTTTTTT	CASSRRAGGANTGELFF
.	TRBV7-2	TRBJ1-4	.	TGTGCCAGCAGCGACCGAAGAACCGGGAAAAGGGATGAAAAACTGTTTTTT	CASSDRRTGKRDEKLFF
TRBD2	TRBV5-1	TRBJ2-1	.	TGCGCCAGCAAATACTCTGGGACTAGCGGGTACAATGAGCAGTTCTTC	CASKYSGTSGYNEQFF
TRBD2	TRBV7-2	TRBJ2-1	.	TGTGCCAGCAGCCCCTGGGGAGGGAATTCCAATGAGCAGTTCTTC	CASSPWGGNSNEQFF
.	TRBV28	TRBJ1-3	.	TGTGCCACGAGGGGACCTCCCATATATTTT	CATRGPPIYF
.	TRBV5-4	TRBJ1-2	few	TGTGCCAGCAGCCCGGCAAGGGCGCCTAACTATGGCTACACCTTC	CASSPARAPNYGYTF
TRBD1	TRBV9	TRBJ1-1	.	TGTGCCAGCAGCGTAGCTGGGACAGGGGCCACTGAAGCTTTCTTT	CASSVAGTGATEAFF
.	TRBV3-1/TRBV3-2	TRBJ2-5	.	TGTGCCAGCAGCCAACGCAGGGGGACTGAGACCCAGTACTTC	CASSQRRGTETQYF
.	TRBV29-1	TRBJ1-2	.	TGCAGCGTCGGCAGGGCTAGCTATGGCTACACCTTC	CSVGRASYGYTF
.	TRBV12-5	TRBJ2-5	.	TGTGCTAGTGGTTCAGGGGTTCAAGAGACCCAGTACTTC	CASGSGVQETQYF
.	TRBV29-1	TRBJ2-2	few	TGCAGCGTTGGCAGGGGAAACGCGAACACCGGGGAGCTGTTTTTT	CSVGRGNANTGELFF
.	TRBV3-1/TRBV3-2	TRBJ2-3	.	TGTGCCAGCAGCCAACGGGCGGGGCCCCTAAATCCAGATACGCAGTATTTT	CASSQRAGPLNPDTQYF
.	TRBV2	TRBJ1-1	.	TGTGCCAGCAGCAGGACTGAAGCTTTCTTT	CASSRTEAFF
.	TRBV11-2	TRBJ1-6	.	TGTGCCAGCAGCCGTAGTTCCCTTTTGGGACGGATTAATTCACCCCTCCACTTT	CASSRSSLLGRINSPLHF
.	TRBV5-1	TRBJ2-4	.	TGCGCCAGCAGCCTGGACCCAGCCCTAAACATTCAGTACTTC	CASSLDPALNIQYF
TRBD1	TRBV4-1	TRBJ1-5	few	TGCGCCAGCAGCCAGATCTGGGACAGGGGAACCACTAACAATCAGCCCCAGCATTTT	CASSQIWDRGTTNNQPQHF
.	TRBV7-8	TRBJ1-5	.	TGTGCCAGCAGCTCACAGGGAGAGGATCAGCCCCAGCATTTT	CASSSQGEDQPQHF
TRBD1	TRBV10-3	TRBJ1-6	.	TGTGCCATCAGTGAGCCTAGGGACAGGGCCGGGGGTAATTCACCCCTCCACTTT	CAISEPRDRAGGNSPLHF
.	TRBV24-1	TRBJ2-6	.	TGTGCCACCAGTGACCCAACAGGTACTGGGGCCAACGTCCTGACTTTC	CATSDPTGTGANVLTF
TRBD1	TRBV24-1	TRBJ2-1	.	TGTGCCACCAGTGATCCACGGACAGGGGCCTACAATGAGCAGTTCTTC	CATSDPRTGAYNEQFF
.	TRBV6-4	TRBJ1-5	.	TGTGCCAGCAGGCAACCAAACGGGAGTTTGCAGCCCCAGCATTTT	CASRQPNGSLQPQHF
TRBD1	TRBV28	TRBJ1-2	.	TGTGCCAGCAGGTCAACAGGGGCCGTCCTCGATACACTTTATGGCTACACCTTC	CASRSTGAVLDTLYGYTF
.	TRBV2	TRBJ1-2	few	TGTGCCAGCAGTCAAGGGGCGTTATATGGCTACACCTTC	CASSQGALYGYTF
.	TRBV2	TRBJ1-5	.	TGTGCCAGCAGTTCCACTGGGGGAAACAATCAGCCCCAGCATTTT	CASSSTGGNNQPQHF
.	TRBV5-5	TRBJ1-4	few	TGTGCCAGCAGCTTGTTCGGTAATGAAAAACTGTTTTTT	CASSLFGNEKLFF
TRBD1	TRBV3-1/TRBV3-2	TRBJ2-1	.	TGTGCCAGCAGTTCAACAGGGGCTAGCTCCTACAATGAGCAGTTCTTC	CASSSTGASSYNEQFF
.	TRBV6-5	TRBJ1-3	.	TGTGCCAGCAGTAGGACAACCACCCCTGGAAACACCATATATTTT	CASSRTTTPGNTIYF
TRBD1	TRBV5-8	TRBJ1-2	once	TGTGCCAGCAGCCGGGACAGAAGATCCAATGGCTACACCTTC	CASSRDRRSNGYTF
.	TRBV20-1	TRBJ1-5	.	TGCAGTGCAATGAACAATCAGCCCCAGCATTTT	CSAMNNQPQHF
.	TRBV24-1	TRBJ2-3	.	TGTGCCACCAGTGATTCCGGCAGTTCTGCAGATACGCAGTATTTT	CATSDSGSSADTQYF
.	TRBV12-3/TRBV12-4	TRBJ1-1	.	TGTGCCAGCAGTTATAGGTCGAACACTGAAGCTTTCTTT	CASSYRSNTEAFF
TRBD2	TRBV7-8	TRBJ2-3	.	TGTGCCAGCAGCTTACTAGCGGGGGGACACACAGATACGCAGTATTTT	CASSLLAGGHTDTQYF
.	TRBV5-6	TRBJ1-5	.	TGTGCCAGCAGCTTGGTCGGGGAGGGCAATCAGCCCCAGCATTTT	CASSLVGEGNQPQHF